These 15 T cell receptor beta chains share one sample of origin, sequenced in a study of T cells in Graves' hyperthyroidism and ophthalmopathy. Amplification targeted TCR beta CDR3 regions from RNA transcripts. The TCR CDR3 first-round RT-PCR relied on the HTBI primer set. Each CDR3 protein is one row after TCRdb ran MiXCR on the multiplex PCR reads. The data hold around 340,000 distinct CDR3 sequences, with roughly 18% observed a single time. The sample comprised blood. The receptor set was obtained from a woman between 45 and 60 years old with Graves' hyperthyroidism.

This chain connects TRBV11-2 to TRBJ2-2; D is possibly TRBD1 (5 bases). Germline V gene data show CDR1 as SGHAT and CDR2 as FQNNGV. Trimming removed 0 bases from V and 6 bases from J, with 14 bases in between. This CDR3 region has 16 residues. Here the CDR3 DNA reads TGTGCCAGCAGCTTAGATCTGGCAGGGCGGTCCGGGGAGCTGTTTTTT. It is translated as CASSLDLAGRSGELFF.

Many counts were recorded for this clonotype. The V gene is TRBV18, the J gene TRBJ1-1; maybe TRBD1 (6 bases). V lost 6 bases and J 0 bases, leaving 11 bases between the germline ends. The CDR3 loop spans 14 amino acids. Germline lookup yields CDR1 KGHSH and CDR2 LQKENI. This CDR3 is CASSQEGVNTEAFF. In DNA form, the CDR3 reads TGTGCCAGCTCCCAAGAGGGGGTGAACACTGAAGCTTTCTTT.

The CDR3, as DNA: TGTGCCAGTACTGGACTAGCGGCAGGCACAGATACGCAGTATTTT. Protein sequence: CASTGLAAGTDTQYF. The rearrangement uses TRBV19 and TRBJ2-3; TRBD2 aligns across 10 bases. Unmatched junction bases numbered 5, after V lost 7 bases and J lost 1 base. This CDR3 region has 15 residues. Germline loops: CDR1 LNHDA, CDR2 SQIVND (reference sequence).

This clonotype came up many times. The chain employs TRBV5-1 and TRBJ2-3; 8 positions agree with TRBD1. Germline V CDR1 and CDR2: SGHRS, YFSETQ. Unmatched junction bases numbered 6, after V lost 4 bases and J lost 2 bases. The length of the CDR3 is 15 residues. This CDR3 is CASSMDRAITDTQYF. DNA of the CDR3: TGCGCCAGCAGCATGGACAGGGCCATCACAGATACGCAGTATTTT.

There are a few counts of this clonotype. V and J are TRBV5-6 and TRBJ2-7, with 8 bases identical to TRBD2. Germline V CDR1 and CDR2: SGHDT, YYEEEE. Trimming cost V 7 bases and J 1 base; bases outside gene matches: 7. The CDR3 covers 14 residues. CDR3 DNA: TGTGCCAGCTCCGGGGGGGTAGGGTCCTACGAGCAGTACTTC. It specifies CASSGGVGSYEQYF.

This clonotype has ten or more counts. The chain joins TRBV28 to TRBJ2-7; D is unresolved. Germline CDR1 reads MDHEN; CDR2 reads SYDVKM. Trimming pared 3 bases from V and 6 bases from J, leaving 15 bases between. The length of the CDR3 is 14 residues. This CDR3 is CASSFPGDRFEQYF. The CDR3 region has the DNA TGTGCCAGCAGTTTCCCTGGAGACCGTTTCGAGCAGTACTTC.

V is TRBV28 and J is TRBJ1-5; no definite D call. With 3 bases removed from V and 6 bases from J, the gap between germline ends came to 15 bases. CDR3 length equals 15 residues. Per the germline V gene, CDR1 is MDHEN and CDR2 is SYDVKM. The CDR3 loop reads CASSFPPGLGQPQHF. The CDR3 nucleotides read TGTGCCAGCAGTTTCCCCCCGGGGTTGGGTCAGCCCCAGCATTTT.

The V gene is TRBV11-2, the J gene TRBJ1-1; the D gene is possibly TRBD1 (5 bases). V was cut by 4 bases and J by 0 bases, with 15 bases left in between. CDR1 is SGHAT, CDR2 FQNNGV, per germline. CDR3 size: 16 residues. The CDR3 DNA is TGTGCCAGCAGCTGGCCTGAGGGGAGCTTGAACACTGAAGCTTTCTTT. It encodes CASSWPEGSLNTEAFF.

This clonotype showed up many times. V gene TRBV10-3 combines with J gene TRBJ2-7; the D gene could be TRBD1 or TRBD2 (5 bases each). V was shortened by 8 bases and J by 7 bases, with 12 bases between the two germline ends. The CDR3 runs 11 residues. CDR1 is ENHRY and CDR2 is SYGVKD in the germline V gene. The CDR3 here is CAIRKEGEQYF. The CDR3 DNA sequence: TGTGCCATCCGCAAAGAGGGGGAGCAGTACTTC.

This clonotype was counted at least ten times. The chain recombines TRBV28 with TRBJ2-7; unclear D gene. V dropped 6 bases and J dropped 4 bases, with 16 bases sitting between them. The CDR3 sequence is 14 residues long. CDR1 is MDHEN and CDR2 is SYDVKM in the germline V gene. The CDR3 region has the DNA TGTGCCAGCAGGGCCGGGCCTGAACCATACGAGCAGTACTTC. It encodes CASRAGPEPYEQYF. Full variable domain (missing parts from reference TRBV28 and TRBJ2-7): DVKVTQSSRYLVKRTGEKVFLECVQDMDHENMFWYRQDPGLGLRLIYFSYDVKMKEKGDIPEGYSVSREKKERFSLILESASTNQTSMYLCASRAGPEPYEQYFGPGTRLTVT.

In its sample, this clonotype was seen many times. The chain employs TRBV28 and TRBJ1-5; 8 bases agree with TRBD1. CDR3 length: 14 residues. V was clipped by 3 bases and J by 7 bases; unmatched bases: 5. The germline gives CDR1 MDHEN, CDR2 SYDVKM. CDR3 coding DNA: TGTGCCAGCAGTTTGGCAGGGGGCGGGCAGCCCCAGCATTTT. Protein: CASSLAGGGQPQHF.

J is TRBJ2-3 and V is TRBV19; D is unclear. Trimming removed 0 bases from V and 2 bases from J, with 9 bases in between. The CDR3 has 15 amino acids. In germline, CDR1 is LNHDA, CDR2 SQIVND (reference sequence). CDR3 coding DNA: TGTGCCAGTAGTATAGAAGGGCTTATCACAGATACGCAGTATTTT. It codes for CASSIEGLITDTQYF.

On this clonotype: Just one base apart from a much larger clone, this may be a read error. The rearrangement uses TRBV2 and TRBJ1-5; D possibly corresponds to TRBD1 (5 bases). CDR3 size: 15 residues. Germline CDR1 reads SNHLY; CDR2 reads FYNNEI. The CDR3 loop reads CASGEGTIVTGPQHF. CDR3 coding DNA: TGTGCCAGCGGTGAGGGGACCATAGTAACAGGGCCCCAGCATTTT. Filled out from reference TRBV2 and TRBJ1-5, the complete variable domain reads EPEVTQTPSHQVTQMGQEVILRCVPISNHLYFYWYRQILGQKVEFLVSFYNNEISEKSEIFDDQFSVERPDGSNFTLKIRSTKLEDSAMYFCASGEGTIVTGPQHFGDGTRLSIL.

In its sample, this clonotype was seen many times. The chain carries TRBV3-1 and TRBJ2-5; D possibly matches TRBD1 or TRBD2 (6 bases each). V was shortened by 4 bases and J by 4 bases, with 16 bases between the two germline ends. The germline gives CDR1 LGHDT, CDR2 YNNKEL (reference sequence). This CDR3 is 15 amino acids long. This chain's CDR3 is CASSPELRGRETQYF. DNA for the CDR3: TGTGCCAGCAGCCCGGAGCTTCGGGGGCGAGAGACCCAGTACTTC.

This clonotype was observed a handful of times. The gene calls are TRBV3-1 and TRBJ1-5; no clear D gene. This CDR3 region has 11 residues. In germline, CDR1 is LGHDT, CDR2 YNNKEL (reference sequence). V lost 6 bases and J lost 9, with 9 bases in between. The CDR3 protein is CASRVTWPQHF. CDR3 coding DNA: TGTGCCAGCAGGGTTACGTGGCCCCAGCATTTT.